One sample yielded the 5 T cell receptor beta chains listed below, sequenced in a study of shared clonotypes between healthy human individuals. The repertoire was sequenced with immunoSEQ multiplex PCR; TCRdb's copy has only in-frame clones and lacks some. The sample has about 2.3 million clones, under 95% seen once; the top ten hold around 0.4%. Sequenced input: naive CD4+ T cells from PBMCs. As for subset: CD45RA+ positively selected. The receptors originated from a man younger than 35 in good health. Some clones in this sample may be carry-over from other donors' samples.

The CDR3 sequence is CAWSARNEQFF. As DNA, the CDR3 is TGTGCCTGGAGCGCTCGTAATGAGCAGTTCTTC. V and J are TRBV30 and TRBJ2-1; no clear D gene. V lost 3 bases to trimming and J lost 7 bases, with 7 bases between them. CDR3 length: 11 residues. Germline V gives CDR1 GTSNPN, CDR2 SVGIG (reference sequence).

This chain uses TRBV25-1 with TRBJ1-2, with TRBD1 as a possible D gene (5 bases). The CDR3 is made up of 17 amino acids. V was clipped by 2 bases and J by 4 bases, with 20 bases between them. The germline V gene has CDR1 MGHDK and CDR2 SYGVNS. Here the CDR3 reads CASSEIAPPDSLYGYTF. CDR3 DNA: TGTGCCAGCAGTGAAATAGCCCCCCCCGACAGCCTCTATGGCTACACCTTC.

The chain combines TRBV2 with TRBJ2-3; possibly TRBD2 for D (5 bases). This CDR3 has 13 amino acids. The V end lost 7 bases, the J end lost 9 bases, and 17 bases lay between the germline ends. CDR1 is SNHLY and CDR2 is FYNNEI in the germline V gene. In DNA form, the CDR3 reads TGTGCCAGCAACCATAACGAGAGGGAAACGCAGTATTTT. Protein sequence: CASNHNERETQYF.

The CDR3, as DNA: TGTGCCAGCAGCTTAGGACAGGGAGGAGCCGGGGAGCTGTTTTTT. It is translated as CASSLGQGGAGELFF. The chain links TRBV11-3 to TRBJ2-2; possibly TRBD1 for D (7 bases). The V end lost 1 base, the J end lost 6 bases, and 12 bases lay between the germline ends. The CDR3 runs to 15 residues. The germline V gene has CDR1 SGHNT and CDR2 YENEEA.

In regard to this clone: No DNA is shown, since the ends of the CDR3 on it are uncertain; the CDR3 is the one TCRdb lists. This rearrangement joins TRBV21-1 to TRBJ2-2; TRBD2, the D gene given by the table, was not confirmed from the DNA. TRBV21-1 is a pseudogene locus. The CDR3 is 20 residues long, counting both termini. Here the CDR3 reads CASSARRWAGGARGTGELFF.